This TCR beta chain was captured by sequencing in a study of control samples from healthy donors and cancer patients. Some clones are missing from TCRdb's copy, which holds only in-frame ones; the method was immunoSEQ multiplex PCR. This table has approximately 100,000 clones, more than 90% appearing once. The receptor comes from a human donor in good health. The donor label of this sample is uncertain. Material: blood.

The chain's CDR3 is CASSLAVSSYEQYV. DNA for the CDR3: TGTGCCAGCAGCTTGGCTGTGAGCTCCTACGAGCAGTACGTC. The genes are TRBV5-5 and TRBJ2-7; D gene ambiguous. The V and J ends lost 0 bases and 0 bases respectively, with 7 bases between them. The CDR3 loop spans 14 amino acids. CDR1 is SGHKS, CDR2 YYEKEE, per germline (reference sequence).